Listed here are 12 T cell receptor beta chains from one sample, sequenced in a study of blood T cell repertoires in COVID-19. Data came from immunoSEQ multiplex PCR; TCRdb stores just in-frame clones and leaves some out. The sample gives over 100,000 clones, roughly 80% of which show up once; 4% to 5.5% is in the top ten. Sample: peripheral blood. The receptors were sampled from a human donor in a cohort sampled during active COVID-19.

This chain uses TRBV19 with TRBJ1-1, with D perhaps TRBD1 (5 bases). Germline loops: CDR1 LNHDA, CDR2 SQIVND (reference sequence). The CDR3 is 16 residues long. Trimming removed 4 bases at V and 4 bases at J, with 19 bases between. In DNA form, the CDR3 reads TGTGCCAGTAGTAGGGCAAGACTGGGGCGTGGCACTGAAGCTTTCTTT. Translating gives CASSRARLGRGTEAFF.

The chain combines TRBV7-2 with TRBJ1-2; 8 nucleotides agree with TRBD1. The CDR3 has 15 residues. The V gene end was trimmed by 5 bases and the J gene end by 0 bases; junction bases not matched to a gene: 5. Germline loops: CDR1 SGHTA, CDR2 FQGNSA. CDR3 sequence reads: CASSTTGATNYGYTF. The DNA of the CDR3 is TGTGCCAGCAGCACGACAGGGGCAACTAACTATGGCTACACCTTC.

CDR3 sequence (DNA): TGTGCCAGCAGCCAAGAAGGAATGGGCAGGGGAGTCTACGAGCAGTACTTC. Protein sequence: CASSQEGMGRGVYEQYF. The chain uses TRBV3-1 (or the pseudogene TRBV3-2) and TRBJ2-7, with D tentatively TRBD1 (6 bases). Deletions cut 0 bases from V and 3 bases from J, with 18 bases between. The V gene's germline CDR1 is LGHDT and CDR2 YNNKEL (reference sequence). This CDR3 spans 17 amino acids.

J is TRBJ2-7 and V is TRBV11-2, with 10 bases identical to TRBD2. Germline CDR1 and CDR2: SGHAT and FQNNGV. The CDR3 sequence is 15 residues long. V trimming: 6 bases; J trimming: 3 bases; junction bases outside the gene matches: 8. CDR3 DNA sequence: TGTGCCAGCAGTAGCCTAGCGGGGGCCAACTACGAGCAGTACTTC. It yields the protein CASSSLAGANYEQYF.

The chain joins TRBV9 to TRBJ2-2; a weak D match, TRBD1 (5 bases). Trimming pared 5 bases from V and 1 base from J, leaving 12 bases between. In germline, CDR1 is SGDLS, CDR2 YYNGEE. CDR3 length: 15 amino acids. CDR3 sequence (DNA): TGTGCCAGCAGTCATATAGGGGTGAACACCGGGGAGCTGTTTTTT. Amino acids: CASSHIGVNTGELFF.

The CDR3 loop reads CASSLGTSGGLADTQYF. Written as DNA, the CDR3 is TGTGCCAGCAGCCTCGGGACTAGCGGGGGGTTGGCAGATACGCAGTATTTT. V gene TRBV7-9 combines with J gene TRBJ2-3, with 15 bases fitting TRBD2. CDR3 length: 17 amino acids. J was trimmed by 4 bases and V by 5 bases; bases with no gene match: 7. CDR1 and CDR2 from the germline V gene are SEHNR and FQNEAQ (reference sequence).

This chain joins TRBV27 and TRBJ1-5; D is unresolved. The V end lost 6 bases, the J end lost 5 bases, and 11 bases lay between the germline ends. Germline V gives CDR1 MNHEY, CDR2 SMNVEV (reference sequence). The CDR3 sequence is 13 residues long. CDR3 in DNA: TGTGCCAGCAGGATCCGGGAGGATCAGCCCCAGCATTTT. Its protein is CASRIREDQPQHF.

As DNA, the CDR3 is TGTGCCGCACAAGGCCAGGGCGGCGAAAAACTGTTTTTT. Translating gives CAAQGQGGEKLFF. The chain employs TRBV19 and TRBJ1-4; D perhaps matches TRBD1 (5 bases). The germline V and J ends were trimmed by 11 bases and 8 bases, with 18 bases remaining between them. Looked up from germline, CDR1 is LNHDA and CDR2 is SQIVND (reference sequence). There are 13 residues in the CDR3. Full variable domain (outside the CDR3, taken from reference TRBV19 and TRBJ1-4): DGGITQSPKYLFRKEGQNVTLSCEQNLNHDAMYWYRQDPGQGLRLIYYSQIVNDFQKGDIAEGYSVSREKKESFPLTVTSAQKNPTAFYLCAAQGQGGEKLFFGSGTQLSVL.

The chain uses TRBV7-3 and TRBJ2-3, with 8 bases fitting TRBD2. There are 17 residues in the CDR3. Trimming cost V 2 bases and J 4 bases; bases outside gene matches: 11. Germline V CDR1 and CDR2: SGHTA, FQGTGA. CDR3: CASSLFRASGRSDTQYF. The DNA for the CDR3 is TGTGCCAGCAGCTTATTTCGGGCTAGCGGGCGCTCAGATACGCAGTATTTT. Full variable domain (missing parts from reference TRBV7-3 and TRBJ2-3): GAGVSQTPSNKVTEKGKYVELRCDPISGHTALYWYRQSLGQGPEFLIYFQGTGAADDSGLPNDRFFAVRPEGSVSTLKIQRTERGDSAVYLCASSLFRASGRSDTQYFGPGTRLTVL.

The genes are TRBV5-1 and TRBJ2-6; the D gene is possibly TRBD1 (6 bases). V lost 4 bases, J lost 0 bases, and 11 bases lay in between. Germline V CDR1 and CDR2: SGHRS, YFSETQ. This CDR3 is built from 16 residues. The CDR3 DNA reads TGCGCCAGCAGCCCAGGGGCCTCCTCTGGGGCCAACGTCCTGACTTTC. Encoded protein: CASSPGASSGANVLTF.

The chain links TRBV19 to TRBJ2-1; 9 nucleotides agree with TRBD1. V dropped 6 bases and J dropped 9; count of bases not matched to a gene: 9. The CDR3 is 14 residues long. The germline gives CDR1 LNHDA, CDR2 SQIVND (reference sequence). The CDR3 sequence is CASRETGGRSEQFF. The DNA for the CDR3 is TGTGCCAGTAGGGAGACAGGGGGTCGTAGTGAGCAGTTCTTC.

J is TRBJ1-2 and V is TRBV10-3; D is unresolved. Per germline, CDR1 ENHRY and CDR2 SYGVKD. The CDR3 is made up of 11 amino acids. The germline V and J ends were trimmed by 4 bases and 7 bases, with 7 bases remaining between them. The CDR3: CAISVNGGYTF. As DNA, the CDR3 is TGTGCCATCAGTGTCAACGGTGGCTACACCTTC.